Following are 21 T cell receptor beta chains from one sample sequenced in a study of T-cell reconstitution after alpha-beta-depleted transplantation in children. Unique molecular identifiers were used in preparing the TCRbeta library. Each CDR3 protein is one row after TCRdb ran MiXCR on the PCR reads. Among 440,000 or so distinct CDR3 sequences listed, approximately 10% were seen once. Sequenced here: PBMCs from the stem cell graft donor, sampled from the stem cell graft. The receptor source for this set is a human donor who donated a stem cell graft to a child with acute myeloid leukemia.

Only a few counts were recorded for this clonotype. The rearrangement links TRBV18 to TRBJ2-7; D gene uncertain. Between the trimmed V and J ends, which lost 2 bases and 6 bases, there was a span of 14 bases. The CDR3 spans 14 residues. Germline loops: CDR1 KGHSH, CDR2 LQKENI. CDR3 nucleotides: TGTGCCAGCTCACCAATAGGTAGAAAGCTCGAGCAGTACTTC. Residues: CASSPIGRKLEQYF.

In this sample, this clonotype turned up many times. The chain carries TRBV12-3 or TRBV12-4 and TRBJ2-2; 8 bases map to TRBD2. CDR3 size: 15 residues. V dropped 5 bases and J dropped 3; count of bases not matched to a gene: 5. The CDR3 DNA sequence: TGTGCCAGCAGTCCGGGGGGGCCGGACACCGGGGAGCTGTTTTTT. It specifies CASSPGGPDTGELFF.

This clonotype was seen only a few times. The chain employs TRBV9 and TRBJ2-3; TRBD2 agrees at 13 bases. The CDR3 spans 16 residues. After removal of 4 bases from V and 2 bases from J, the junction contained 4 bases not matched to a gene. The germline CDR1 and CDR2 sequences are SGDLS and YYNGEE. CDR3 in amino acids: CASSQGLAGNTDTQYF. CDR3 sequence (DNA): TGTGCCAGCAGCCAGGGACTAGCGGGGAACACAGATACGCAGTATTTT. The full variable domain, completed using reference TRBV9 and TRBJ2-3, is DSGVTQTPKHLITATGQRVTLRCSPRSGDLSVYWYQQSLDQGLQFLIQYYNGEERAKGNILERFSAQQFPDLHSELNLSSLELGDSALYFCASSQGLAGNTDTQYFGPGTRLTVL.

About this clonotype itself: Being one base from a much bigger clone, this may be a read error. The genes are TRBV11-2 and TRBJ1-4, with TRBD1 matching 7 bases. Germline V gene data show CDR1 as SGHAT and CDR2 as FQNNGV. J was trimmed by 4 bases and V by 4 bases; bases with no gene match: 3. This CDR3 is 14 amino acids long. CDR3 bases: TGTGCCAGCAGCTCGGGACAGTTTAATGAAAAACTGTTTTTT. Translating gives CASSSGQFNEKLFF.

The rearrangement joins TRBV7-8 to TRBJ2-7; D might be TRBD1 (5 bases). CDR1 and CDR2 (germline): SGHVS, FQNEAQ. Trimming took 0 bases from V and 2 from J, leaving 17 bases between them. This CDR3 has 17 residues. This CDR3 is CASSLAPPQGEPYEQYF. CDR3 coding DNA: TGTGCCAGCAGCTTAGCCCCCCCCCAGGGCGAACCCTACGAGCAGTACTTC. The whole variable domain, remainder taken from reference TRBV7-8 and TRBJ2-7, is GAGVSQSPRYKVAKRGQDVALRCDPISGHVSLFWYQQALGQGPEFLTYFQNEAQLDKSGLPSDRFFAERPEGSVSTLKIQRTQQEDSAVYLCASSLAPPQGEPYEQYFGPGTRLTVT.

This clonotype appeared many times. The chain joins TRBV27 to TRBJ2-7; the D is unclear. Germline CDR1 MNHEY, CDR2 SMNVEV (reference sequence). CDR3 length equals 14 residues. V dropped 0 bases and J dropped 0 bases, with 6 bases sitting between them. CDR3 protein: CASSLSALSYEQYF. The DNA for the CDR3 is TGTGCCAGCAGTTTATCGGCCCTCTCCTACGAGCAGTACTTC.

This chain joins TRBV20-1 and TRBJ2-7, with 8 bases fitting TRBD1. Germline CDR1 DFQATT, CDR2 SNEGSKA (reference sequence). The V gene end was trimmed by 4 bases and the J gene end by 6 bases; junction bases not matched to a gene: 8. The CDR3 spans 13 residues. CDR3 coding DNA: TGCAGTGCTACCCAGGGGGCCCCTGCCGAGCAGTACGTC. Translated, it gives CSATQGAPAEQYV.

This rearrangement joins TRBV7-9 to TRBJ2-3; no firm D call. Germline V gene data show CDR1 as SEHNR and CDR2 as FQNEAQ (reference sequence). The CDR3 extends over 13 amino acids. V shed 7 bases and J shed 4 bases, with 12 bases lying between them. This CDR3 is CASTDYSADTQYF. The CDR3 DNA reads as TGTGCCAGCACCGATTACAGCGCAGATACGCAGTATTTT.

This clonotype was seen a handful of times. DNA for the CDR3: TGCGCCAGCAGCAATAAAGGACTAGCGGGGGGCGGGGAGACCCAGTACTTC. It specifies CASSNKGLAGGGETQYF. The chain uses TRBV5-1 and TRBJ2-5; TRBD2 aligns across 14 bases. There are 17 residues in the CDR3. Germline loops: CDR1 SGHRS, CDR2 YFSETQ. The ends lost 4 bases at V and 5 bases at J; junction bases unmatched: 10.

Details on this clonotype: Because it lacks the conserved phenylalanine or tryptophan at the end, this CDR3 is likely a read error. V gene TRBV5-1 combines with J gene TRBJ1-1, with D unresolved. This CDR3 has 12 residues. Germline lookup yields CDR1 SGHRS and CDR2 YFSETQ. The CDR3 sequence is CASGFDLLVAFL. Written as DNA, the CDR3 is TGCGCCAGCGGCTTTGACCTTCTGGTGGCTTTCTTG.

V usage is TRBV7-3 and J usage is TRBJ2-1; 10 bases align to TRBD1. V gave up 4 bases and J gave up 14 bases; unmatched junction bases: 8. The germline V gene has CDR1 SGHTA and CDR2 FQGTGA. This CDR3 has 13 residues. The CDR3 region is CASSSHPGTGEFF. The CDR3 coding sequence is TGTGCCAGCAGCTCCCACCCCGGGACAGGGGAGTTCTTC.

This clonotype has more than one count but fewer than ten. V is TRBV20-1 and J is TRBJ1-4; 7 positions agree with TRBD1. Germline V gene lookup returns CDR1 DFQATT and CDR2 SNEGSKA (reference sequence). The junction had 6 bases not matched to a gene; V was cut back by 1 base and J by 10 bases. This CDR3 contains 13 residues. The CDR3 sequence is CSARVVGGSKLFF. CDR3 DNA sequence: TGCAGTGCTAGAGTGGTAGGGGGCTCAAAACTGTTTTTT.

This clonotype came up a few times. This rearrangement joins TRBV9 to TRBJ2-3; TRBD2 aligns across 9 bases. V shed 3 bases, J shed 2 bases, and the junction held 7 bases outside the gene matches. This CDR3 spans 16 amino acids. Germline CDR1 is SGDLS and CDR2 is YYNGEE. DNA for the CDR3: TGTGCCAGCAGCGGTTTTGGCGGGAGGGCCACAGATACGCAGTATTTT. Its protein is CASSGFGGRATDTQYF.

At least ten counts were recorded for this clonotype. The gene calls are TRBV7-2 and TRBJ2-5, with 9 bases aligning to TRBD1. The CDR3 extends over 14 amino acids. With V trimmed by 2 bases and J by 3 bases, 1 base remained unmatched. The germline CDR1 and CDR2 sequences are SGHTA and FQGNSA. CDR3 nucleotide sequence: TGTGCCAGCAGCTTATGGACAGGGGAAGAGACCCAGTACTTC. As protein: CASSLWTGEETQYF.

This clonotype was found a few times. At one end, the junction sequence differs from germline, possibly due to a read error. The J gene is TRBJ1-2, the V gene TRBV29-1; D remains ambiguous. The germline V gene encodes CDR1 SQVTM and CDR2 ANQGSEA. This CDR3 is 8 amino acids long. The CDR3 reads CSVDDAYF. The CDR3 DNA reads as TGCAGCGTTGATGATGCATATTTC. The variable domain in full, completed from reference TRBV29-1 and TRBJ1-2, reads SAVISQKPSRDICQRGTSLTIQCQVDSQVTMMFWYRQQPGQSLTLIATANQGSEATYESGFVIDKFPISRPNLTFSTLTVSNMSPEDSSIYLCSVDDAYFGSGTRLTVV.

The CDR3 loop is CASSESIPNYGYTF. CDR3 nucleotide sequence: TGTGCCAGCAGCGAAAGTATCCCTAACTATGGCTACACCTTC. The genes are TRBV6-2 or TRBV6-3 and TRBJ1-2; D remains ambiguous. This CDR3 has 14 residues. V lost 6 bases to trimming and J lost 0 bases, with 11 bases between them. CDR1 MNHEY and CDR2 SVGEGT come from the germline V gene.

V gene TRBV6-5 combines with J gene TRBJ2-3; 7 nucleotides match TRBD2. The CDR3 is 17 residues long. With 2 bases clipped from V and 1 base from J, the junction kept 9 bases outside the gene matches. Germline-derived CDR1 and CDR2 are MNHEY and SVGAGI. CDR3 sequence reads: CASSYPTSQGGTDTQYF. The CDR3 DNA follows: TGTGCCAGCAGTTACCCGACTAGCCAGGGAGGCACAGATACGCAGTATTTT.

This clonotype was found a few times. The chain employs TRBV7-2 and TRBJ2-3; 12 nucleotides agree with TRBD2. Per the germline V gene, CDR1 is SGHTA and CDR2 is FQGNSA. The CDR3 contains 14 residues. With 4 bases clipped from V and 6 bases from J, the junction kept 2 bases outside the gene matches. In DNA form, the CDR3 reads TGTGCCAGCAGCTGGACTAGCGGGATTGATACGCAGTATTTT. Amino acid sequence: CASSWTSGIDTQYF.

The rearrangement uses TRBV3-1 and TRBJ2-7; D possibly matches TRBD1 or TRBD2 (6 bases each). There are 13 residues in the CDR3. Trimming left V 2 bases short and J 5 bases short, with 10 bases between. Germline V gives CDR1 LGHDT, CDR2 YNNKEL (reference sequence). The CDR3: CASSQHGGDEQYV. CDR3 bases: TGTGCCAGCAGCCAACACGGGGGCGACGAGCAGTACGTC.

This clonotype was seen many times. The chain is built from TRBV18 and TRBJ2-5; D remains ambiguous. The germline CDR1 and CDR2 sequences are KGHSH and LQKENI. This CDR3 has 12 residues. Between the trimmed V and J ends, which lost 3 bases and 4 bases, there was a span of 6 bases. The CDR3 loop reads CASSPLLETQYF. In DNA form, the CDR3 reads TGTGCCAGCTCACCTTTATTAGAGACCCAGTACTTC.

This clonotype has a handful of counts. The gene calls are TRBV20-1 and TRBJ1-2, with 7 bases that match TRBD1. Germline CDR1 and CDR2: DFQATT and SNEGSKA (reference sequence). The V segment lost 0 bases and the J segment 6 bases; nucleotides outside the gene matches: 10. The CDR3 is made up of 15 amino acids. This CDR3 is CSARDPQGREDGYTF. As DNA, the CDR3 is TGCAGTGCTAGAGACCCACAGGGGAGGGAGGATGGCTACACCTTC.